The 31 T cell receptor beta chains listed next were all sequenced from one sample in a study of blood T cell repertoires in COVID-19. The assay was immunoSEQ multiplex PCR, and TCRdb's table has in-frame clones only and misses some. The top ten hold approximately 1.3% of the sample, which has 220,000 or so clones, approximately 80% seen once. Sequenced input: PBMCs or T cells enriched from blood (not recorded which). The source of these receptors is a woman between 40 and 55 years old with acute COVID-19.

This clone has only a few counts. The CDR3 nucleotides are TGTGCCAGCAGTTTGCAGGGGGCCAACTATGGCTACACCTTC. Translating it yields CASSLQGANYGYTF. The chain recombines TRBV28 with TRBJ1-2; 8 positions agree with TRBD1. Germline CDR1 and CDR2: MDHEN and SYDVKM. The CDR3 runs 14 residues. With V trimmed by 3 bases and J by 2 bases, 2 bases remained unmatched.

This chain uses TRBV6-5 with TRBJ1-2; no definite D call. This CDR3 contains 12 residues. Trimming took off 6 bases at V and 5 bases at J, with 10 bases between the two ends. Germline-derived CDR1 and CDR2 are MNHEY and SVGAGI. CDR3 loop: CASSPSGYGYTF. CDR3 in DNA: TGTGCCAGCAGCCCAAGCGGTTATGGCTACACCTTC.

V usage is TRBV19 and J usage is TRBJ1-6; 7 bases agree with TRBD1. In germline, CDR1 is LNHDA, CDR2 SQIVND (reference sequence). This CDR3 comprises 18 residues. V was clipped by 7 bases and J by 4 bases; unmatched bases: 16. CDR3 nucleotide sequence: TGTGCCAGTACCCCCTCCTACAGGGGAGCGATATATAATTCACCCCTCCACTTT. It encodes CASTPSYRGAIYNSPLHF.

The chain employs TRBV10-3 and TRBJ1-2; perhaps TRBD1 as D (6 bases). Trimming removed 7 bases from V and 0 bases from J, with 24 bases in between. CDR3 length: 18 amino acids. Germline V gene data show CDR1 as ENHRY and CDR2 as SYGVKD. CDR3: CAINRPQGNLPSNYGYTF. The CDR3 DNA follows: TGTGCCATCAATAGGCCACAGGGAAATCTCCCATCTAACTATGGCTACACCTTC.

The rearrangement joins TRBV30 to TRBJ2-1, with 8 bases fitting TRBD2. Unmatched junction bases numbered 10, after V lost 3 bases and J lost 6 bases. CDR1 GTSNPN and CDR2 SVGIG come from the germline V gene (reference sequence). CDR3 length equals 15 residues. The CDR3 nucleotides read TGTGCCTGGAGACCCCCCGGGACTAGGGGCAATGAGCAGTTCTTC. Its protein product is CAWRPPGTRGNEQFF.

The chain is built from TRBV2 and TRBJ2-1; 11 nucleotides match TRBD2. The CDR3 runs to 17 residues. CDR1 is SNHLY and CDR2 is FYNNEI in the germline V gene. Trimming cost V 4 bases and J 8 bases; bases outside gene matches: 13. The CDR3 spells CASSVPPLAGGFDEQFF. For the CDR3, the DNA is TGTGCCAGCAGTGTCCCTCCCCTAGCGGGAGGTTTCGATGAGCAGTTCTTC.

This sequence joins TRBV3-1 (or the pseudogene TRBV3-2) and TRBJ1-3; TRBD1 aligns across 8 bases. The CDR3 loop spans 17 amino acids. Germline CDR1 is LGHDT and CDR2 is YNNKEL (reference sequence). V shed 2 bases and J 0 bases; nucleotides not matched to a gene: 6. The DNA of the CDR3 is TGTGCCAGCAGCCAATACAGGGGGGGCTCCTCTGGAAACACCATATATTTT. It yields the protein CASSQYRGGSSGNTIYF.

The CDR3 spells CASSLDVGDTEAFF. CDR3 coding DNA: TGTGCCAGCAGCTTGGATGTAGGGGACACTGAAGCTTTCTTT. The chain joins TRBV5-5 to TRBJ1-1; perhaps TRBD1 as D (5 bases). The CDR3 is 14 residues long. Looked up from germline, CDR1 is SGHKS and CDR2 is YYEKEE (reference sequence). Trimming stripped 0 bases from V and 3 bases from J, with 9 bases between.

The chain carries TRBV5-1 and TRBJ2-1; 9 positions match TRBD2. The CDR3 has 16 amino acids. CDR1 is SGHRS, CDR2 YFSETQ, per germline. The trim removed 0 bases at V and 3 bases at J, leaving 4 bases unmatched. CDR3 protein: CASSLGGTSLYNEQFF. The CDR3 DNA reads as TGCGCCAGCAGCTTGGGAGGGACTAGCCTCTACAATGAGCAGTTCTTC.

V usage is TRBV27 and J usage is TRBJ1-2, with 7 bases fitting TRBD1. V lost 6 bases to trimming and J lost 7 bases; unmatched junction nucleotides: 8. CDR3 length: 13 amino acids. CDR1 and CDR2 from the germline V gene are MNHEY and SMNVEV (reference sequence). The CDR3 bases are TGTGCCAGCAGGTGGACAGGAGGTAGTGGCTACACCTTC. It codes for CASRWTGGSGYTF.

V is TRBV20-1 and J is TRBJ1-2; the match to TRBD1 covers 9 bases. The CDR3 runs 15 residues. Losses at the gene ends were 3 bases for V and 5 bases for J; bases not matched to a gene: 10. Germline V lookup: CDR1 DFQATT, CDR2 SNEGSKA (reference sequence). This CDR3 reads CSASFGAGTGYGYTF. CDR3 DNA: TGCAGTGCTAGTTTCGGAGCCGGGACAGGGTATGGCTACACCTTC.

The J gene is TRBJ2-7, the V gene TRBV28; 7 bases match TRBD2. Germline CDR1 and CDR2: MDHEN and SYDVKM. The CDR3 has 14 amino acids. The V segment lost 2 bases and the J segment 4 bases; nucleotides outside the gene matches: 5. The CDR3 DNA reads as TGTGCCAGCAGTTTAGAACTAGCGATTTACGAGCAGTACTTC. Protein: CASSLELAIYEQYF.

J is TRBJ1-2 and V is TRBV19; a weak D match, TRBD1 (5 bases). Germline V gene lookup returns CDR1 LNHDA and CDR2 SQIVND (reference sequence). The CDR3 length is 14 residues. V gave up 5 bases and J gave up 13 bases, with 23 bases separating them. CDR3 loop: CASSATTGLPAVTF. For the CDR3, the DNA is TGTGCCAGTAGTGCCACGACGGGACTCCCGGCGGTCACCTTC.

Turning to this clone: A junction end diverges from the germline sequence, so it may reflect a read error. The rearrangement joins TRBV15 to TRBJ1-2; perhaps TRBD1 as D (5 bases). CDR3 length equals 13 residues. Germline values: CDR1 LNHNV, CDR2 YYDKDF (reference sequence). The CDR3 DNA is TGTGCCACCAGCAGAGGCATTCAAGGACATTTTAACTTC. This gives the protein CATSRGIQGHFNF.

CDR3: CAWSVLGQGMYEQYF. DNA of the CDR3: TGTGCCTGGAGTGTACTAGGACAGGGAATGTACGAGCAGTACTTC. This chain connects TRBV30 to TRBJ2-7, with 8 bases matching TRBD1. CDR1 and CDR2 (germline): GTSNPN, SVGIG (reference sequence). The CDR3 runs 15 residues. V trimming: 0 bases; J trimming: 4 bases; junction bases outside the gene matches: 8. Looking up the rest from reference TRBV30 and TRBJ2-7 gives the full variable domain: SQTIHQWPATLVQPVGSPLSLECTVEGTSNPNLYWYRQAAGRGLQLLFYSVGIGQISSEVPQNLSASRPQDRQFILSSKKLLLSDSGFYLCAWSVLGQGMYEQYFGPGTRLTVT.

The V and J genes are TRBV14 and TRBJ1-1, with D perhaps TRBD1 (5 bases). Germline V lookup: CDR1 SGHDN, CDR2 FVKESK. The CDR3 is 14 residues long. Trimming removed 1 base at V and 6 bases at J, with 12 bases between. The CDR3 here is CASSQGGFRAEAFF. The CDR3, as DNA: TGTGCCAGCAGCCAAGGGGGTTTCAGGGCTGAAGCTTTCTTT.

The chain uses TRBV28 and TRBJ1-5, with no clear D. V dropped 1 base and J dropped 6 bases, with 7 bases sitting between them. Germline CDR1 and CDR2: MDHEN and SYDVKM. The CDR3 is made up of 13 amino acids. CDR3 residues: CASSLFSGQPQHF. The CDR3 coding sequence is TGTGCCAGCAGTTTATTCAGCGGTCAGCCCCAGCATTTT.

CDR3 nucleotides: TGTGCCAGCAGCGGCCGGGACAGGGGATCCTACGAGCAGTACTTC. Its protein product is CASSGRDRGSYEQYF. The gene calls are TRBV7-2 and TRBJ2-7; TRBD1 matches at 10 bases. With 5 bases clipped from V and 1 base from J, the junction kept 5 bases outside the gene matches. Per the germline V gene, CDR1 is SGHTA and CDR2 is FQGNSA. The CDR3 has 15 amino acids.

The chain uses TRBV2 and TRBJ2-7, with 9 nucleotides matching TRBD1. In germline, CDR1 is SNHLY, CDR2 FYNNEI. J lost 2 bases, V lost 0 bases, and 11 bases had no gene match. This CDR3 has 18 amino acids. The CDR3 sequence: CASSEAGPGQGRTYEQYF. The CDR3 nucleotides read TGTGCCAGCAGTGAAGCGGGGCCGGGACAGGGAAGAACCTACGAGCAGTACTTC. The full variable domain, completed using reference TRBV2 and TRBJ2-7, is EPEVTQTPSHQVTQMGQEVILRCVPISNHLYFYWYRQILGQKVEFLVSFYNNEISEKSEIFDDQFSVERPDGSNFTLKIRSTKLEDSAMYFCASSEAGPGQGRTYEQYFGPGTRLTVT.

The genes are TRBV18 and TRBJ2-7; TRBD1 matches 10 bases. J gave up 1 base and V 3 bases, and 6 bases lay outside the gene matches. The CDR3 has 16 residues. The V gene's germline CDR1 is KGHSH and CDR2 LQKENI. CDR3: CASSPPTGGVSYEQYF. DNA of the CDR3: TGTGCCAGCTCACCTCCGACAGGGGGCGTTTCCTACGAGCAGTACTTC.

J is TRBJ2-2 and V is TRBV7-8; no clear D. V lost 1 base, J lost 7 bases, and 7 bases lay in between. CDR1 and CDR2 from the germline V gene are SGHVS and FQNEAQ. The CDR3 has 13 amino acids. CDR3 nucleotides: TGTGCCAGCAGCTTAGTGTCCAGCGGGGAGCTGTTTTTT. Its protein product is CASSLVSSGELFF.

For the CDR3, the DNA is TGCGCCAGCAGCTTTAGTGCTTCGGGTAGGCCGAACACTGAAGCTTTCTTT. Amino acids: CASSFSASGRPNTEAFF. The chain couples TRBV5-1 to TRBJ1-1, with unresolved D. Germline-derived CDR1 and CDR2 are SGHRS and YFSETQ. Trimming cost V 2 bases and J 1 base, with 18 bases left between them. The CDR3 has 17 residues.

This chain joins TRBV7-9 and TRBJ2-7; TRBD1 might be the D (6 bases). Trimming shortened V by 2 bases and J by 9 bases, and 17 bases separated the two germline ends. The germline V gene has CDR1 SEHNR and CDR2 FQNEAQ (reference sequence). This CDR3 contains 14 residues. For the CDR3, the DNA is TGTGCCAGCAGCTTACTGGGGGCCCTACGAGGGCAGTACTTC. The encoded protein is CASSLLGALRGQYF. Full variable domain (missing parts from reference TRBV7-9 and TRBJ2-7): DTGVSQNPRHKITKRGQNVTFRCDPISEHNRLYWYRQTLGQGPEFLTYFQNEAQLEKSRLLSDRFSAERPKGSFSTLEIQRTEQGDSAMYLCASSLLGALRGQYFGPGTRLTVT.

This clone was observed a handful of times. The chain joins TRBV6-5 to TRBJ2-5; 11 bases are a match to TRBD1. Germline CDR1 MNHEY, CDR2 SVGAGI. This CDR3 spans 14 amino acids. The trim removed 6 bases at V and 3 bases at J, leaving 3 bases unmatched. The chain's CDR3 is CASRRTGGEETQYF. CDR3 nucleotides: TGTGCCAGCAGGAGGACAGGGGGCGAAGAGACCCAGTACTTC.

V gene TRBV29-1 combines with J gene TRBJ2-7; 7 bases are shared with TRBD1. The CDR3 has 14 amino acids. The germline V gene has CDR1 SQVTM and CDR2 ANQGSEA. CDR3 amino acids: CSCKSGQLPYEQYF. CDR3 sequence (DNA): TGCAGTTGTAAATCGGGACAGCTACCCTACGAGCAGTACTTC.

The CDR3 here is CASSSGGRLAGANVLTF. The CDR3 nucleotides read TGTGCCAGCAGTTCGGGGGGGCGTTTGGCTGGGGCCAACGTCCTGACTTTC. The chain uses TRBV6-2 or TRBV6-3 and TRBJ2-6, with TRBD2 identical over 8 bases. Trimming removed 4 bases from V and 2 bases from J; junction bases left unmatched: 7. CDR1 and CDR2 (germline): MNHEY, SVGEGT. The CDR3 runs 17 residues.

The chain joins TRBV24-1 to TRBJ2-1, with TRBD2 matching 8 bases. V dropped 12 bases and J dropped 5; count of bases not matched to a gene: 29. CDR1 is KGHDR and CDR2 is SFDVKD in the germline V gene. The CDR3 is 20 amino acids. CDR3 DNA: TGTGCCTCCGGGACGGGACGACCCCGAGGGCTACCGGGAGGGGACAATGAGCAGTTCTTC. This encodes CASGTGRPRGLPGGDNEQFF.

V gene TRBV18 combines with J gene TRBJ2-5; TRBD1 aligns across 10 bases. The J segment lost 5 bases and the V segment lost 3 bases, leaving 9 bases of the junction unmatched. Germline V gene lookup returns CDR1 KGHSH and CDR2 LQKENI. The CDR3 runs 16 residues. The CDR3 region has the DNA TGTGCCAGCTCACCTTACGTCCCGGGACAGGGGGAGACCCAGTACTTC. Its protein product is CASSPYVPGQGETQYF.

The sample holds one count of this clone. This rearrangement joins TRBV29-1 to TRBJ2-7; D possibly corresponds to TRBD2 (6 bases). Germline V gene lookup returns CDR1 SQVTM and CDR2 ANQGSEA. This CDR3 comprises 14 residues. Trimming stripped 6 bases from V and 1 base from J, with 16 bases between. DNA of the CDR3: TGCAGCGTCAAGAGTGGGGGGTCGTCCTACGAGCAGTACTTC. Its protein product is CSVKSGGSSYEQYF.

The gene calls are TRBV28 and TRBJ2-7; D call uncertain. CDR1 MDHEN and CDR2 SYDVKM come from the germline V gene. With 5 bases removed from V and 11 bases from J, the gap between germline ends came to 16 bases. The CDR3 length is 12 residues. The CDR3: CASSASINIKYF. CDR3 in DNA: TGTGCCAGCAGTGCCTCTATAAATATCAAGTACTTC.

The chain couples TRBV11-2 to TRBJ1-4; D not certain. This CDR3 is built from 14 residues. Trimming removed 1 base at V and 4 bases at J, with 7 bases between. Germline loops: CDR1 SGHAT, CDR2 FQNNGV. The CDR3 is CASSLGAGNEKLFF. As DNA, the CDR3 is TGTGCCAGCAGCTTAGGGGCCGGTAATGAAAAACTGTTTTTT.